A single sample is the source of the 28 T cell receptor beta chains below, sequenced in a study of cytomegalovirus exposure and HLA in healthy donors. A multiplex PCR was run with 60 Vbeta primers and 13 Jbeta primers. Only in-frame clones appear in the TCRdb table, and some are missing; sequencing was by immunoSEQ multiplex PCR. The table records fewer than 140,000 clones, about four fifths of them present only once. Sequences were obtained from PBMCs. The receptor source for this set is a woman in her forties or fifties in good health and CMV-seropositive.

CDR3 in DNA: TGCGCCAGCAGCTTGGCCTTGGGGCAAGACATGAACACTGAAGCTTTCTTT. It specifies CASSLALGQDMNTEAFF. The rearrangement joins TRBV5-1 to TRBJ1-1; D is perhaps TRBD1 (5 bases). CDR3 length equals 17 residues. Germline CDR1 is SGHRS and CDR2 is YFSETQ. V was pared by 0 bases and J by 0 bases, with 15 bases between.

This clone was detected a few times. The rearrangement joins TRBV30 to TRBJ1-4, with a possible D match to TRBD1 (6 bases). This CDR3 contains 15 residues. Per germline, CDR1 GTSNPN and CDR2 SVGIG (reference sequence). The V and J ends lost 2 bases and 4 bases respectively, with 14 bases between them. CDR3 sequence: CAWSYGQSVNEKLFF. CDR3 nucleotides: TGTGCCTGGAGTTACGGACAGTCCGTTAATGAAAAACTGTTTTTT.

The rearrangement links TRBV19 to TRBJ1-1; D is perhaps TRBD1 (5 bases). Trimming left V 1 base short and J 2 bases short, with 26 bases between. This CDR3 spans 20 amino acids. CDR1 and CDR2 from the germline V gene are LNHDA and SQIVND (reference sequence). The CDR3 DNA reads TGTGCCAGTAGTATAGGAGTGAGAATGGGACTTACTAACCCAAACACTGAAGCTTTCTTT. Translated, it gives CASSIGVRMGLTNPNTEAFF. The variable domain in full, completed from reference TRBV19 and TRBJ1-1, reads DGGITQSPKYLFRKEGQNVTLSCEQNLNHDAMYWYRQDPGQGLRLIYYSQIVNDFQKGDIAEGYSVSREKKESFPLTVTSAQKNPTAFYLCASSIGVRMGLTNPNTEAFFGQGTRLTVV.

V gene TRBV18 combines with J gene TRBJ1-2; TRBD1 might be the D (5 bases). V gave up 0 bases and J gave up 8 bases, with 13 bases separating them. In germline, CDR1 is KGHSH, CDR2 LQKENI. This CDR3 has 14 amino acids. The CDR3, as DNA: TGTGCCAGCTCACCACCGTCTCGAACAGGAGGCTACACCTTC. Translated: CASSPPSRTGGYTF.

The rearrangement links TRBV5-6 to TRBJ2-5; 8 bases are a match to TRBD1. Germline lookup yields CDR1 SGHDT and CDR2 YYEEEE. The CDR3 consists of 17 residues. The ends lost 3 bases at V and 1 base at J; junction bases unmatched: 11. The CDR3 region is CASSSMDREISQETQYF. The CDR3, as DNA: TGTGCCAGCAGCTCTATGGACAGGGAGATTTCCCAAGAGACCCAGTACTTC.

Of note for this clone: The same CDR3 arises from other DNA sequences in this sample as well. The rearrangement links TRBV7-9 to TRBJ1-1, with unresolved D. V gave up 5 bases and J gave up 2 bases, with 12 bases separating them. The CDR3 consists of 14 residues. Looked up from germline, CDR1 is SEHNR and CDR2 is FQNEAQ (reference sequence). The CDR3 protein is CASSLRVVNTEAFF. The CDR3 DNA reads TGTGCCAGCAGCCTGAGGGTAGTCAACACTGAAGCTTTCTTT.

The DNA of the CDR3 is TGTGCCAGCAGCTCCAGACTAGCGGGGGGGCAAGAGCAGTACTTC. The encoded protein is CASSSRLAGGQEQYF. The V call is TRBV5-4, the J call TRBJ2-7, with 14 bases matching TRBD2. The CDR3 is 15 residues long. V lost 3 bases and J lost 7; bases outside the gene matches: 6. Germline CDR1 is SGHNT and CDR2 is YYREEE (reference sequence).

The chain links TRBV18 to TRBJ2-1, with D unclear. V was trimmed by 6 bases and J by 0 bases, leaving 9 bases between them. The CDR3 runs to 14 residues. Germline-derived CDR1 and CDR2 are KGHSH and LQKENI. Here the CDR3 reads CASSRTSSYNEQFF. In nucleotides, the CDR3 is TGTGCCAGCTCCCGCACGAGCTCCTACAATGAGCAGTTCTTC.

CDR3 bases: TGTGCCAGCAGCCCGGGTTGGAGCGCAGCGAATGAAAAACTGTTTTTT. It codes for CASSPGWSAANEKLFF. The chain carries TRBV5-8 and TRBJ1-4; no reliable D call. The length of the CDR3 is 16 residues. V was shortened by 4 bases and J by 5 bases, with 18 bases between the two germline ends. CDR1 is SGHTS, CDR2 YDEGEE, per germline.

In its sample, this clone was seen a few times. The rearrangement uses TRBV6-6 and TRBJ1-1; weak D call: TRBD1 (6 bases). Trimming took off 0 bases at V and 1 base at J, with 6 bases between the two ends. The CDR3 spans 14 residues. Germline assignment: CDR1 MNHNY and CDR2 SVGAGI (reference sequence). Written as DNA, the CDR3 is TGTGCCAGCAGTTACTCGACAGGGAACACTGAAGCTTTCTTT. It is translated as CASSYSTGNTEAFF.

This sequence joins TRBV7-9 and TRBJ1-2; 7 nucleotides line up with TRBD1. Germline CDR1 SEHNR, CDR2 FQNEAQ (reference sequence). The CDR3 is made up of 15 amino acids. J gave up 4 bases and V 3 bases, and 8 bases lay outside the gene matches. CDR3 DNA: TGTGCCAGCAGCTTTTCCCCAGGGGGAGGCTATGGCTACACCTTC. This encodes CASSFSPGGGYGYTF.

At least ten counts were recorded for this clone. This sequence joins TRBV4-2 and TRBJ2-7; 7 nucleotides match TRBD1. V lost 4 bases, J lost 6 bases, and 12 bases stayed unmatched. Germline CDR1 is LGHNA and CDR2 is YNFKEQ. The CDR3 totals 15 residues. The CDR3 region is CASSPERGPLSEQYF. The CDR3 DNA sequence: TGTGCCAGCAGCCCCGAGAGGGGGCCACTCTCCGAGCAGTACTTC.

The CDR3 loop reads CASSLFKQETQYF. As DNA, the CDR3 is TGTGCCAGCAGCTTATTTAAACAAGAGACCCAGTACTTC. This chain joins TRBV5-4 and TRBJ2-5; D is ambiguous. This CDR3 is 13 amino acids long. V lost 2 bases and J 2 bases, leaving 7 bases between the germline ends. Germline V gene data show CDR1 as SGHNT and CDR2 as YYREEE (reference sequence). Drawing the rest from reference TRBV5-4 and TRBJ2-5, the complete variable domain is ETGVTQSPTHLIKTRGQQVTLRCSSQSGHNTVSWYQQALGQGPQFIFQYYREEENGRGNFPPRFSGLQFPNYSSELNVNALELDDSALYLCASSLFKQETQYFGPGTRLLVL.

V usage is TRBV6-6 and J usage is TRBJ2-7; 9 bases are shared with TRBD1. J lost 3 bases, V lost 6 bases, and 9 bases had no gene match. From germline, CDR1 is MNHNY and CDR2 SVGAGI (reference sequence). This CDR3 is built from 15 residues. In DNA, the CDR3 is TGTGCCAGCAGCAGAGGGACAGGGCTAAACTACGAGCAGTACTTC. It translates to CASSRGTGLNYEQYF.

The chain links TRBV5-4 to TRBJ2-1; possible D gene TRBD1, 5 bases. CDR3 length: 14 residues. V was trimmed by 3 bases and J by 3 bases, leaving 10 bases between them. In germline, CDR1 is SGHNT, CDR2 YYREEE (reference sequence). The CDR3 sequence: CASSSSDSYNEQFF. The CDR3 DNA sequence: TGTGCCAGCAGCTCTTCCGACAGCTACAATGAGCAGTTCTTC.

This chain links TRBV27 with TRBJ2-7, with 7 bases fitting TRBD1. The V gene's germline CDR1 is MNHEY and CDR2 SMNVEV (reference sequence). This CDR3 is built from 16 residues. Trimming removed 0 bases from V and 2 bases from J; junction bases left unmatched: 7. The CDR3 reads CASSLSMGQTTYEQYF. The CDR3 region has the DNA TGTGCCAGCAGTTTATCGATGGGACAGACCACCTACGAGCAGTACTTC.

The chain links TRBV5-1 to TRBJ1-5; a weak D match, TRBD1 (6 bases). V lost 4 bases, J lost 2 bases, and 13 bases lay in between. Per the germline V gene, CDR1 is SGHRS and CDR2 is YFSETQ. The CDR3 consists of 15 residues. CDR3 amino acids: CASSAAGAGNQPQHF. The CDR3 region has the DNA TGCGCCAGCAGCGCAGCAGGGGCTGGCAATCAGCCCCAGCATTTT.

The chain combines TRBV5-8 with TRBJ1-5; D gene ambiguous. The CDR3 contains 17 residues. The germline gives CDR1 SGHTS, CDR2 YDEGEE. Trimming stripped 5 bases from V and 5 bases from J, with 23 bases between. CDR3 amino acids: CASRKRGSLRFYQPQHF. The DNA for the CDR3 is TGTGCCAGCAGAAAACGGGGATCCCTCAGATTCTATCAGCCCCAGCATTTT.

The rearrangement joins TRBV11-2 to TRBJ1-1; D perhaps matches TRBD1 (5 bases). The CDR3 runs 12 residues. V gave up 4 bases and J gave up 4 bases, with 7 bases separating them. Germline V gene data show CDR1 as SGHAT and CDR2 as FQNNGV. CDR3 bases: TGTGCCAGCAGCTGGGACTCCACTGAAGCTTTCTTT. This encodes CASSWDSTEAFF.

The CDR3 region has the DNA TGTGCCAGCAGTGAAGGGGCCAAGGGAGGGACCGGGGAGCTGTTTTTT. Its protein is CASSEGAKGGTGELFF. The V and J genes are TRBV25-1 and TRBJ2-2; 7 nucleotides agree with TRBD2. The germline V gene has CDR1 MGHDK and CDR2 SYGVNS. Trimming cost V 2 bases and J 5 bases; bases outside gene matches: 8. The CDR3 totals 16 residues.

The genes are TRBV7-3 and TRBJ2-1, with D possibly being TRBD2 (6 bases). There are 16 residues in the CDR3. V dropped 1 base and J dropped 5 bases, with 15 bases sitting between them. Germline V CDR1 and CDR2: SGHTA, FQGTGA. CDR3 in amino acids: CASSLRGGEANNEQFF. The CDR3 nucleotides are TGTGCCAGCAGCTTAAGGGGCGGGGAAGCGAACAATGAGCAGTTCTTC.

The table lists this clone with a count of one. The junction differs from germline at one of its ends, possibly a read error. The CDR3 here is CSSSLFPIEAFF. CDR3 DNA: TGTTCCAGCAGCTTATTCCCCATTGAAGCTTTCTTT. The J gene is TRBJ1-1, the V gene TRBV7-9, with unresolved D. This CDR3 region has 12 residues. Germline V gives CDR1 SEHNR, CDR2 FQNEAQ (reference sequence).

There are a few counts of this clone. The rearrangement links TRBV10-3 to TRBJ1-2, with 8 bases aligning to TRBD1. CDR3 length: 15 amino acids. Trimming removed 5 bases from V and 6 bases from J; junction bases left unmatched: 11. Germline loops: CDR1 ENHRY, CDR2 SYGVKD. CDR3 coding DNA: TGTGCCATCAGTTCTAGGACAGGGAGAGCGGATGGCTACACCTTC. Its protein product is CAISSRTGRADGYTF.

V gene TRBV6-1 combines with J gene TRBJ2-7; unclear D gene. Between the trimmed V and J ends, which lost 6 bases and 4 bases, there was a span of 13 bases. CDR1 is MNHNS, CDR2 SASEGT, per germline. CDR3 length: 13 residues. CDR3 in DNA: TGTGCCAGCAGCGGTCTAGACGGTTACGAGCAGTACTTC. Protein product: CASSGLDGYEQYF.

V gene TRBV5-6 combines with J gene TRBJ2-4; TRBD1 is a possible D gene (5 bases). V lost 2 bases, J lost 2 bases, and 8 bases lay in between. The germline gives CDR1 SGHDT, CDR2 YYEEEE. The CDR3 is 14 amino acids. This CDR3 reads CASSFQGTKNIQYF. In nucleotides, the CDR3 is TGTGCCAGCAGCTTTCAGGGAACCAAAAACATTCAGTACTTC.

This CDR3 is CASRGQTYEQYF. DNA for the CDR3: TGTGCCAGCCGGGGACAGACCTACGAGCAGTACTTC. The chain has TRBV28 and TRBJ2-5; 7 bases match TRBD1. The J call is doubtful: the DNA matches TRBJ2-7 better. The CDR3 is 12 residues long. Germline CDR1 MDHEN, CDR2 SYDVKM.

This clone was seen a handful of times. V is TRBV19 and J is TRBJ2-2, with 7 bases matching TRBD1. This CDR3 comprises 15 residues. V lost 4 bases and J lost 4; bases outside the gene matches: 6. CDR1 is LNHDA, CDR2 SQIVND, per germline (reference sequence). The CDR3 DNA is TGTGCCAGTAGTAAGGGGACAGCTCGCACCGGGGAGCTGTTTTTT. Its protein product is CASSKGTARTGELFF.

This sequence joins TRBV6-5 and TRBJ1-2, with a weak D call TRBD1 (6 bases). The CDR3 consists of 13 residues. Deletions cut 0 bases from V and 7 bases from J, with 9 bases between. From germline, CDR1 is MNHEY and CDR2 SVGAGI. CDR3 loop: CASSYSDSPGYTF. The CDR3 nucleotides are TGTGCCAGCAGTTACTCGGACAGCCCTGGCTACACCTTC.